The next 14 T cell receptor beta chains were all read from a single sample in a study of blood T cell repertoires in COVID-19. TCRdb's copy holds only in-frame clones and misses some; the assay was immunoSEQ multiplex PCR. Among 53,000 or so clones, around 80% were seen once, and the ten largest hold about 15%. The sequenced sample was peripheral blood. Every receptor here comes from a human donor with active or convalescent COVID-19. The donor label of this sample is uncertain.

This sequence joins TRBV28 and TRBJ2-1, with 14 bases identical to TRBD2. In germline, CDR1 is MDHEN, CDR2 SYDVKM. The CDR3 consists of 16 residues. V lost 3 bases to trimming and J lost 7 bases; unmatched junction nucleotides: 5. CDR3 residues: CASSFRGTSGRNEQFF. The CDR3, as DNA: TGTGCCAGCAGTTTCCGCGGGACTAGCGGGAGAAATGAGCAGTTCTTC.

J is TRBJ2-3 and V is TRBV3-1 (or the pseudogene TRBV3-2), with D unresolved. This CDR3 has 14 amino acids. V was trimmed by 3 bases and J by 4 bases, leaving 11 bases between them. Per germline, CDR1 LGHDT and CDR2 YNNKEL (reference sequence). For the CDR3, the DNA is TGTGCCAGCAGCCATCTAGACCTCCCAGATACGCAGTATTTT. It translates to CASSHLDLPDTQYF.

Written as DNA, the CDR3 is TGTGCCAGCAGCGTGGCTTACGAGCAGTACTTC. Its protein product is CASSVAYEQYF. V usage is TRBV11-2 and J usage is TRBJ2-7; D gene uncertain. The CDR3 has 11 amino acids. Trimming took off 5 bases at V and 4 bases at J, with 6 bases between the two ends. The V gene's germline CDR1 is SGHAT and CDR2 FQNNGV.

The chain couples TRBV19 to TRBJ2-2; tentative D call: TRBD1 (5 bases). Trimming pared 10 bases from V and 6 bases from J, leaving 12 bases between. CDR3 length: 12 amino acids. Germline V CDR1 and CDR2: LNHDA, SQIVND (reference sequence). CDR3 coding DNA: TGTGCCACCAAAGGGGCTGCCGGGGAGCTGTTTTTT. This codes for CATKGAAGELFF.

The V and J genes are TRBV20-1 and TRBJ2-2, with D possibly matching TRBD2 (6 bases). The germline V and J ends were trimmed by 3 bases and 3 bases, with 29 bases remaining between them. This CDR3 contains 20 residues. Germline V gives CDR1 DFQATT, CDR2 SNEGSKA (reference sequence). The DNA for the CDR3 is TGCAGTGCTAGTCCTTACCCCTCCGGGACGGGGGAACGTCACACCGGGGAGCTGTTTTTT. It yields the protein CSASPYPSGTGERHTGELFF.

This clone has just one count. The chain carries TRBV7-2 and TRBJ1-1, with 7 bases identical to TRBD1. Germline V CDR1 and CDR2: SGHTA, FQGNSA. CDR3 length equals 15 residues. The V and J ends lost 4 bases and 1 base, in that order; junction bases with no gene match: 6. The CDR3 DNA reads as TGTGCCAGCAGCTCCCAGGGGGGCTCGAACACTGAAGCTTTCTTT. Amino acids: CASSSQGGSNTEAFF. The entire variable domain, with the rest obtained from reference TRBV7-2 and TRBJ1-1, is as follows: GAGVSQSPSNKVTEKGKDVELRCDPISGHTALYWYRQSLGQGLEFLIYFQGNSAPDKSGLPSDRFSAERTGGSVSTLTIQRTQQEDSAVYLCASSSQGGSNTEAFFGQGTRLTVV.

The chain employs TRBV7-9 and TRBJ2-7; D might be TRBD2 (5 bases). V was pared by 5 bases and J by 10 bases, with 15 bases between. Germline loops: CDR1 SEHNR, CDR2 FQNEAQ (reference sequence). The CDR3 has 12 amino acids. The CDR3 DNA reads TGTGCCAGCAGCCCCGGGGAACGTTATCAGTACTTC. Residues: CASSPGERYQYF.

This chain links TRBV9 with TRBJ1-5, with 10 positions matching TRBD1. From germline, CDR1 is SGDLS and CDR2 YYNGEE. The V and J ends lost 3 bases and 5 bases, in that order; junction bases with no gene match: 2. The CDR3 sequence is 14 residues long. Here the CDR3 reads CASSGGTGDQPQHF. The CDR3 DNA follows: TGTGCCAGCAGCGGGGGGACAGGGGATCAGCCCCAGCATTTT.

This clone was seen repeatedly, ten times or more. Germline and junction disagree at one end, which may indicate a read error. CDR3 residues: CASRQGGGSYEQYF. CDR3 coding DNA: TGTGCCAGCAGACAAGGGGGGGGCAGCTACGAGCAGTACTTC. J is TRBJ2-7 and V is TRBV4-2; perhaps TRBD2 as D (7 bases). The CDR3 consists of 14 residues. Germline V gene lookup returns CDR1 LGHNA and CDR2 YNFKEQ.

This clone appeared a single time. The chain is built from TRBV14 and TRBJ1-2, with 7 nucleotides matching TRBD1. The CDR3 is 14 residues long. V was clipped by 1 base and J by 6 bases; unmatched bases: 5. The germline CDR1 and CDR2 sequences are SGHDN and FVKESK. The CDR3 loop reads CASSQARGGHGYTF. CDR3 nucleotide sequence: TGTGCCAGCAGCCAAGCTAGAGGGGGCCATGGCTACACCTTC.

V usage is TRBV27 and J usage is TRBJ2-1; TRBD2 matches at 9 bases. This CDR3 is 14 amino acids long. Losses at the gene ends were 6 bases for V and 10 bases for J; bases not matched to a gene: 10. The germline gives CDR1 MNHEY, CDR2 SMNVEV (reference sequence). The CDR3 sequence: CASRYNVAGVEQFF. The CDR3, as DNA: TGTGCCAGCAGATACAACGTAGCGGGAGTGGAGCAGTTCTTC.

This sequence joins TRBV9 and TRBJ1-1; tentatively, D is TRBD1 (6 bases). The CDR3 length is 14 residues. Germline V gives CDR1 SGDLS, CDR2 YYNGEE. The germline V and J ends were trimmed by 1 base and 3 bases, with 10 bases remaining between them. The CDR3 sequence is CASSVLGADTEAFF. The CDR3 region has the DNA TGTGCCAGCAGCGTACTGGGGGCAGACACTGAAGCTTTCTTT.

This clone was seen a single time. This sequence joins TRBV28 and TRBJ2-2; 16 bases match TRBD2. From germline, CDR1 is MDHEN and CDR2 SYDVKM. The CDR3 runs to 19 residues. V lost 5 bases to trimming and J lost 2 bases; unmatched junction nucleotides: 8. This CDR3 is CASSRLGLAGGENTGELFF. DNA for the CDR3: TGTGCCAGCAGTCGGCTGGGACTAGCGGGAGGGGAAAACACCGGGGAGCTGTTTTTT.

The sample holds many counts of this clone. The chain combines TRBV7-2 with TRBJ2-1; D call uncertain. Germline V gives CDR1 SGHTA, CDR2 FQGNSA. V lost 6 bases and J 4 bases, leaving 13 bases between the germline ends. The CDR3 consists of 14 residues. The DNA of the CDR3 is TGTGCCAGCAGTTTCGTGGGCCCTTACAATGAGCAGTTCTTC. It yields the protein CASSFVGPYNEQFF.